The 27 T cell receptor beta chains below all came from one sample that was sequenced in a study of blood T cell repertoires in COVID-19. Profiling relied on immunoSEQ multiplex PCR, and the TCRdb table lists in-frame clones only, not all of them. The sample has 220,000 or so clones; around 85% are singletons. Sequenced sample: PBMCs or T cells enriched from blood (not recorded which). The receptors originated from a woman in her thirties or forties with acute COVID-19.

The chain couples TRBV18 to TRBJ1-1; D perhaps matches TRBD1 (5 bases). Germline V gene lookup returns CDR1 KGHSH and CDR2 LQKENI. The CDR3 has 15 amino acids. V dropped 5 bases and J dropped 7 bases, with 20 bases sitting between them. The CDR3 DNA is TGTGCCAGCTCATCACAGAAAGGGGCTTCGGGTGAAGCTTTCTTT. It codes for CASSSQKGASGEAFF.

The chain combines TRBV18 with TRBJ2-1; 9 nucleotides align to TRBD2. V was pared by 3 bases and J by 9 bases, with 15 bases of the junction left unmatched. Germline lookup yields CDR1 KGHSH and CDR2 LQKENI. This CDR3 spans 17 amino acids. CDR3 region: CASSPTGLVAGESEQFF. CDR3 nucleotide sequence: TGTGCCAGCTCACCGACAGGGTTGGTAGCGGGAGAGAGTGAGCAGTTCTTC.

As DNA, the CDR3 is TGTGCCAGCCGAGGACAGGGGATACAGCCCCAGCATTTT. It specifies CASRGQGIQPQHF. V and J are TRBV12-3 or TRBV12-4 and TRBJ1-5; 9 positions agree with TRBD1. J gave up 7 bases and V 8 bases, and 6 bases lay outside the gene matches. This CDR3 comprises 13 residues.

This chain links TRBV3-1 (or the pseudogene TRBV3-2) with TRBJ2-5; 9 nucleotides align to TRBD2. From germline, CDR1 is LGHDT and CDR2 YNNKEL (reference sequence). This CDR3 is built from 13 residues. V was clipped by 4 bases and J by 3 bases; unmatched bases: 0. Written as DNA, the CDR3 is TGTGCCAGCAGCCGACTAGCGGAAGAGACCCAGTACTTC. This translates into CASSRLAEETQYF.

The table lists this clone with a few counts. The chain couples TRBV7-9 to TRBJ1-2; a possible D gene is TRBD1 (6 bases). V dropped 5 bases and J dropped 6 bases, with 16 bases sitting between them. The germline V gene encodes CDR1 SEHNR and CDR2 FQNEAQ (reference sequence). This CDR3 comprises 14 residues. For the CDR3, the DNA is TGTGCCAGCAGCCAAACAGGGTTTGCGGATGGCTACACCTTC. Protein product: CASSQTGFADGYTF. The full variable domain, its missing parts supplied by reference TRBV7-9 and TRBJ1-2, is DTGVSQNPRHKITKRGQNVTFRCDPISEHNRLYWYRQTLGQGPEFLTYFQNEAQLEKSRLLSDRFSAERPKGSFSTLEIQRTEQGDSAMYLCASSQTGFADGYTFGSGTRLTVV.

Here the CDR3 DNA reads TGCGCCAGCAGCTTGGAAGTAGCGAGGAATGAGCAGTTCTTC. Amino acid sequence: CASSLEVARNEQFF. The V and J genes are TRBV5-1 and TRBJ2-1, with D possibly matching TRBD2 (5 bases). The CDR3 runs 14 residues. Germline CDR1 SGHRS, CDR2 YFSETQ. Trimming removed 0 bases at V and 7 bases at J, with 11 bases between.

The V call is TRBV5-1, the J call TRBJ1-1; D is unresolved. V was trimmed by 3 bases and J by 2 bases, leaving 11 bases between them. Germline assignment: CDR1 SGHRS and CDR2 YFSETQ. This CDR3 contains 14 residues. CDR3 sequence: CASSSLGLNTEAFF. The DNA of the CDR3 is TGCGCCAGCAGCTCGTTGGGCCTTAACACTGAAGCTTTCTTT.

This rearrangement joins TRBV5-1 to TRBJ2-7; the D gene is possibly TRBD2 (5 bases). Germline-derived CDR1 and CDR2 are SGHRS and YFSETQ. The CDR3 consists of 17 residues. V was pared by 4 bases and J by 2 bases, with 22 bases between. CDR3: CASSLAPDTRVTYEQYF. CDR3 sequence (DNA): TGCGCCAGCAGCCTGGCCCCGGATACGCGGGTCACCTACGAGCAGTACTTC.

The chain combines TRBV29-1 with TRBJ1-2, with TRBD1 identical over 8 bases. CDR1 is SQVTM, CDR2 ANQGSEA, per germline. The V gene end was trimmed by 4 bases and the J gene end by 6 bases; junction bases not matched to a gene: 7. CDR3 size: 13 residues. CDR3 amino acids: CSVVRQGANGYTF. In DNA form, the CDR3 reads TGCAGCGTTGTTCGGCAGGGGGCCAATGGCTACACCTTC.

The chain is built from TRBV2 and TRBJ2-1; possible D gene TRBD2, 6 bases. Trimming left V 1 base short and J 6 bases short, with 16 bases between. CDR1 is SNHLY, CDR2 FYNNEI, per germline. The CDR3 runs 16 residues. The CDR3, as DNA: TGTGCCAGCAGTGAAGGCCTCACTAGCCCGGTCAATGAGCAGTTCTTC. Protein sequence: CASSEGLTSPVNEQFF.

V gene TRBV3-1 (or the pseudogene TRBV3-2) combines with J gene TRBJ2-5, with 11 bases aligning to TRBD2. V gave up 3 bases and J gave up 5 bases; unmatched junction bases: 5. Germline V lookup: CDR1 LGHDT, CDR2 YNNKEL (reference sequence). The CDR3 is made up of 15 amino acids. The CDR3 sequence: CASSQGRLAGETQYF. The CDR3 coding sequence is TGTGCCAGCAGCCAGGGTAGACTAGCGGGGGAGACCCAGTACTTC.

CDR3 protein: CASSWDRGYEQYF. The CDR3 DNA sequence: TGCGCCAGCAGTTGGGACAGGGGGTACGAGCAGTACTTC. The chain combines TRBV10-1 with TRBJ2-7, with 11 bases that match TRBD1. V gave up 5 bases and J gave up 4 bases; unmatched junction bases: 1. CDR3 length equals 13 residues. The germline V gene encodes CDR1 WNHNN and CDR2 SYGVQD (reference sequence).

A single count supports this clone. The gene calls are TRBV7-8 and TRBJ2-3; D gene ambiguous. The V gene's germline CDR1 is SGHVS and CDR2 FQNEAQ. The CDR3 consists of 14 residues. Trimming left V 7 bases short and J 2 bases short, with 13 bases between. CDR3 sequence: CASTPLRATDTQYF. The CDR3 DNA reads TGTGCCAGCACCCCACTGAGAGCCACAGATACGCAGTATTTT.

The chain links TRBV27 to TRBJ1-5; no clear D. V was clipped by 0 bases and J by 1 base, with 10 bases between them. This CDR3 comprises 16 residues. Germline CDR1 and CDR2: MNHEY and SMNVEV (reference sequence). As DNA, the CDR3 is TGTGCCAGCAGTTTATCGATTCCAGAAAGCAATCAGCCCCAGCATTTT. Translated, it gives CASSLSIPESNQPQHF.

This clone occurred a few times. The rearrangement joins TRBV19 to TRBJ2-4; TRBD1 aligns across 10 bases. Germline trimming cut 3 bases from V and 6 bases from J; bases unmatched to any gene: 5. The CDR3 covers 15 residues. Germline V gene data show CDR1 as LNHDA and CDR2 as SQIVND (reference sequence). CDR3 DNA: TGTGCCAGTAGTATTTCGACAGGGGGCGGAAACATTCAGTACTTC. It is translated as CASSISTGGGNIQYF.

This clone was recorded a few times. This chain connects TRBV14 to TRBJ1-2; TRBD1 matches 9 bases. CDR3 length: 14 residues. Per germline, CDR1 SGHDN and CDR2 FVKESK. The ends lost 6 bases at V and 1 base at J; junction bases unmatched: 3. The CDR3 DNA reads TGTGCCAGCAGTTCGGGACAGGGTAACTATGGCTACACCTTC. It codes for CASSSGQGNYGYTF.

The chain recombines TRBV5-4 with TRBJ2-6; 7 nucleotides align to TRBD2. The length of the CDR3 is 16 residues. Germline lookup yields CDR1 SGHNT and CDR2 YYREEE (reference sequence). V lost 4 bases and J lost 1; bases outside the gene matches: 5. CDR3 nucleotides: TGTGCCAGCAGCCCGTGGGGGGGGTCTGGGGCCAACGTCCTGACTTTC. Amino acids: CASSPWGGSGANVLTF.

This rearrangement joins TRBV28 to TRBJ2-6; 10 bases line up with TRBD1. The CDR3 sequence is 17 residues long. Germline CDR1 is MDHEN and CDR2 is SYDVKM. The trim removed 6 bases at V and 4 bases at J, leaving 9 bases unmatched. The CDR3 loop is CASSPGTGVIGANVLTF. CDR3 in DNA: TGTGCCAGCAGCCCCGGGACAGGGGTGATCGGGGCCAACGTCCTGACTTTC.

V usage is TRBV19 and J usage is TRBJ2-7; 9 bases agree with TRBD1. Trimming took 7 bases from V and 4 from J; bases not matched to a gene: 8. The germline V gene encodes CDR1 LNHDA and CDR2 SQIVND (reference sequence). The CDR3 consists of 14 residues. CDR3 loop: CASKSGTGRYEQYF. Written as DNA, the CDR3 is TGTGCCAGTAAATCCGGGACAGGGCGATACGAGCAGTACTTC.

The chain employs TRBV20-1 and TRBJ1-1, with TRBD1 as a possible D gene (5 bases). The CDR3 has 12 residues. V shed 3 bases and J shed 9 bases, with 14 bases lying between them. Germline CDR1 is DFQATT and CDR2 is SNEGSKA (reference sequence). The CDR3 nucleotides read TGCAGTGCTAGTGGGAGGGGAGGGCAAGCTTTCTTT. Encoded protein: CSASGRGGQAFF.

Comments on this clone: This may be a read error: a much more frequent sequence differs by one nucleotide. Additional DNA sequences in this sample encode the identical CDR3. The gene calls are TRBV2 and TRBJ1-2; no definite D call. The CDR3 consists of 12 residues. CDR1 SNHLY and CDR2 FYNNEI come from the germline V gene. V was clipped by 1 base and J by 5 bases, with 5 bases between them. CDR3 bases: TGTGCCAGCAGTGAAGGGAGTTATGGCTACACCTTC. It encodes CASSEGSYGYTF.

The chain carries TRBV5-1 and TRBJ2-2; the match to TRBD1 covers 8 bases. V shed 0 bases and J 0 bases; nucleotides not matched to a gene: 7. The CDR3 is 18 amino acids. Germline values: CDR1 SGHRS, CDR2 YFSETQ. The CDR3 here is CASSLAFRGPSNTGELFF. The CDR3 nucleotides are TGCGCCAGCAGCTTGGCCTTCAGGGGGCCCTCGAACACCGGGGAGCTGTTTTTT.

This chain connects TRBV27 to TRBJ1-5; D gene ambiguous. The CDR3 totals 16 residues. The ends were cut back, 6 bases at V and 2 bases at J, with 17 bases in the middle. Germline assignment: CDR1 MNHEY and CDR2 SMNVEV (reference sequence). The CDR3 DNA sequence: TGTGCCAGCAGCCGGACTAGGACGGACCGCAATCAGCCCCAGCATTTT. Translating gives CASSRTRTDRNQPQHF.

The rearrangement uses TRBV7-2 and TRBJ1-2; D may be TRBD1 (6 bases). Germline V gene sequence: CDR1 SGHTA, CDR2 FQGNSA. CDR3 size: 13 residues. V lost 5 bases and J 8 bases, leaving 15 bases between the germline ends. CDR3 DNA sequence: TGTGCCAGCAGCGTAACAGGGCCTCGGGGCTACACCTTC. This gives the protein CASSVTGPRGYTF.

The chain links TRBV29-1 to TRBJ2-7; weak D call: TRBD1 (6 bases). The CDR3 sequence is 13 residues long. CDR1 and CDR2 (germline): SQVTM, ANQGSEA. Trimming stripped 3 bases from V and 2 bases from J, with 11 bases between. The CDR3 DNA reads as TGCAGCGTTGAGCAGACAGGAGCCTACGAGCAGTACTTC. This encodes CSVEQTGAYEQYF.

The genes are TRBV11-2 and TRBJ2-1, with 7 bases that match TRBD2. Germline values: CDR1 SGHAT, CDR2 FQNNGV. V lost 4 bases to trimming and J lost 4 bases; unmatched junction nucleotides: 7. The CDR3 sequence is 15 residues long. CDR3 sequence (DNA): TGTGCCAGCAGCTGGGGCGGGAGTACTTACAATGAGCAGTTCTTC. Encoded protein: CASSWGGSTYNEQFF.

The chain joins TRBV14 to TRBJ1-1; D not certain. The germline V and J ends were trimmed by 0 bases and 0 bases, with 8 bases remaining between them. CDR1 is SGHDN and CDR2 is FVKESK in the germline V gene. This CDR3 contains 15 residues. The CDR3 loop is CASSQEAIMNTEAFF. As DNA, the CDR3 is TGTGCCAGCAGCCAAGAAGCAATTATGAACACTGAAGCTTTCTTT. The entire variable domain, with the rest obtained from reference TRBV14 and TRBJ1-1, is as follows: EAGVTQFPSHSVIEKGQTVTLRCDPISGHDNLYWYRRVMGKEIKFLLHFVKESKQDESGMPNNRFLAERTGGTYSTLKVQPAELEDSGVYFCASSQEAIMNTEAFFGQGTRLTVV.